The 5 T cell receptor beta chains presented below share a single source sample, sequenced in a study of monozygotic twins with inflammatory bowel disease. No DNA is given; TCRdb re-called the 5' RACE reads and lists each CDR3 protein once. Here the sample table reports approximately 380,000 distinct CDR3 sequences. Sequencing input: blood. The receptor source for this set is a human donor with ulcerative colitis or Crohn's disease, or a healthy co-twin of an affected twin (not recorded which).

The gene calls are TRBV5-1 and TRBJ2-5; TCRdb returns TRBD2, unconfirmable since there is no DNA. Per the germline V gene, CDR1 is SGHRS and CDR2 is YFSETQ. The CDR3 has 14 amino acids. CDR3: CASSFGLAEETQYF.

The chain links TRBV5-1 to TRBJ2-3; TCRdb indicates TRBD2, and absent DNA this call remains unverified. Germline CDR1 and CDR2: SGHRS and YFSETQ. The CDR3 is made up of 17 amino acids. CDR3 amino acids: CASSLTGLAGGTDTQYF.

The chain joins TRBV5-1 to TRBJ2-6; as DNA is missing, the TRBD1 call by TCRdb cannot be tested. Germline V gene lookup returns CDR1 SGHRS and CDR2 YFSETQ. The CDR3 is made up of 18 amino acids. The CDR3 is CASSLAIVGTGRWNVLTF.

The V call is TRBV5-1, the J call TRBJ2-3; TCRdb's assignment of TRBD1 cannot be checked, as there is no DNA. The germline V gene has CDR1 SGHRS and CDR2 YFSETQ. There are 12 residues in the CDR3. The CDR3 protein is CASSVGGDTQYF.

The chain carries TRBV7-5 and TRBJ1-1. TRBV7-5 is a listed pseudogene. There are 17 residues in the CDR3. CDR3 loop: CISVPEAACAGSTEAFF.